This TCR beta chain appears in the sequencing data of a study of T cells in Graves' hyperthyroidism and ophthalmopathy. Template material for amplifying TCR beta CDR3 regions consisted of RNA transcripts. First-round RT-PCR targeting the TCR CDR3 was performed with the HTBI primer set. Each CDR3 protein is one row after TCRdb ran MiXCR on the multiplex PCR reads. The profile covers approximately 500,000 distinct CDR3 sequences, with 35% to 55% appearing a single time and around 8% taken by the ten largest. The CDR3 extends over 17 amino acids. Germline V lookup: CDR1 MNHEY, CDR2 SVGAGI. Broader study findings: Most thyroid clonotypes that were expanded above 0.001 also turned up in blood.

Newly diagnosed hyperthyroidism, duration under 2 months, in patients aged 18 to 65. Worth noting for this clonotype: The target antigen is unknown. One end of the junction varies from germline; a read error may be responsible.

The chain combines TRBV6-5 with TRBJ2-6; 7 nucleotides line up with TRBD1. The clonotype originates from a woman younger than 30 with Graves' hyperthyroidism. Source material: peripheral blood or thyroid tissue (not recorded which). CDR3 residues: CASRSPIDRVGANVLTF. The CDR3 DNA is TGTGCCAGCAGGTCCCCTATAGACAGGGTCGGGGCTAACGTCCTGACTTTC.